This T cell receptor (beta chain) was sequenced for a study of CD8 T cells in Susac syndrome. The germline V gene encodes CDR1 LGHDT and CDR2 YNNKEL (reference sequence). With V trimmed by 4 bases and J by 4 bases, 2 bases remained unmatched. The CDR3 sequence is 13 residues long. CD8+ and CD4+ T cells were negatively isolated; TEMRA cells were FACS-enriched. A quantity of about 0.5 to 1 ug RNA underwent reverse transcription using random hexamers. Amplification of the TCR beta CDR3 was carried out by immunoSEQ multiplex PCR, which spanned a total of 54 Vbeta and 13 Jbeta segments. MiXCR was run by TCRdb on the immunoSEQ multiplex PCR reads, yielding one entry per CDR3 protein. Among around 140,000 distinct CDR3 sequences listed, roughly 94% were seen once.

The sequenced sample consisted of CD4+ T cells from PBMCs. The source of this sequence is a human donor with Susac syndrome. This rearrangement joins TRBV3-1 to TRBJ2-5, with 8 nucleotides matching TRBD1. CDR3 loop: CASSRTGSETQYF. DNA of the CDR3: TGTGCCAGCAGCCGGACAGGGTCAGAGACCCAGTACTTC.